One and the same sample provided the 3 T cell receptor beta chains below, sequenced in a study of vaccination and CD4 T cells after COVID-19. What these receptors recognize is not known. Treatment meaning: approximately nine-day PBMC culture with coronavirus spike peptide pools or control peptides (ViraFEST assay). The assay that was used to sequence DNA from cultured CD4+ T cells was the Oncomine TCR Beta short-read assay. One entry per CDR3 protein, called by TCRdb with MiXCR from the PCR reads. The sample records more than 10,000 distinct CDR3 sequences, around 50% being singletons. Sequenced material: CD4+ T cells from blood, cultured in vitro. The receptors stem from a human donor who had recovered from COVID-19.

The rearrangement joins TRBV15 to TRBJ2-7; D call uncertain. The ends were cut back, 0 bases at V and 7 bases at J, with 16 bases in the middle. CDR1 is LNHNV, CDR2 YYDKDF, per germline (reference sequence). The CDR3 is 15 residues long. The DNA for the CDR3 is TGTGCCACCAGCAGAGATATTCTAAAGAGTGGGGAGCAGTACTTC. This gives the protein CATSRDILKSGEQYF. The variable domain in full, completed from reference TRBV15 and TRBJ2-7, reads DAMVIQNPRYQVTQFGKPVTLSCSQTLNHNVMYWYQQKSSQAPKLLFHYYDKDFNNEADTPDNFQSRRPNTSFCFLDIRSPGLGDTAMYLCATSRDILKSGEQYFGPGTRLTVT.

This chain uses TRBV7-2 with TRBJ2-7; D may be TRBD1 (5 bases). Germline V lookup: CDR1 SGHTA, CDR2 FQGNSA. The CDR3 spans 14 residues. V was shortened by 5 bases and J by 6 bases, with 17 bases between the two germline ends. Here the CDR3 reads CASSPAQGRGEQYF. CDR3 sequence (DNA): TGTGCCAGCAGCCCGGCGCAGGGAAGGGGCGAGCAGTACTTC.

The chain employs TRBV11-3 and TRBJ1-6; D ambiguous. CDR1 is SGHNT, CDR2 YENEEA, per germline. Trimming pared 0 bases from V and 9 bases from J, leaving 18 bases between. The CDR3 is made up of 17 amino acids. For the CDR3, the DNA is TGTGCCAGCAGCTTAGATAAGGCGGGCCAAGAAGCTTCACCCCTCCACTTT. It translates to CASSLDKAGQEASPLHF.